This T cell receptor (beta chain) was identified during a study of shared clonotypes between healthy human individuals. Sequencing used immunoSEQ multiplex PCR; TCRdb keeps in-frame clones, though not all of them. There are millions of clones in the sample; 90% to 95% occur only once, and 1.7% lies in the top ten. This CDR3 has 14 residues. The germline CDR1 and CDR2 sequences are LNHDA and SQIVND (reference sequence). Trimming removed 1 base at V and 2 bases at J, with 9 bases between. CD45RO-negative, CCR7-selected cells formed the naive CD8 fraction, which excluded terminally differentiated effector memory CD45RA+ cells.

This sequence originates from a man younger than 35 in good health. Some clones in this sample may be carry-over from other donors' samples. Sequencing input: naive CD8+ T cells from PBMCs. The V and J genes are TRBV19 and TRBJ2-7; D remains unclear. Here the CDR3 DNA reads TGTGCCAGTAGTATAGTGCTCACCGCCTACGAGCAGTACTTC. Protein: CASSIVLTAYEQYF.